What follows are 21 T cell receptor beta chains derived from one specimen sequenced in a study of blood T cells in healthy people across ages (dated by TCRdb to the mid-2010s). The library was obtained by 5' RACE. Instrument used: Illumina HiSeq 2500. A second PCR of about 6 to 11 cycles was performed with a sample-barcoded 5' primer and a J-beta primer mix. TCRdb took the public reads, trimmed them with fastp at Q25, ran MiXCR for clone calling and kept in-frame beta chains. Here each entry gathers all rows of one CDR3 protein and keeps the most common genes and DNA. This sample gives over a million distinct CDR3 sequences in total; 59% of them show up just once. The ten top clones hold 6.5% to 8.5% of the sample. The specimen sequenced was blood. Every receptor here comes from a man between 18 and 35 years old in good health.

V gene TRBV15 combines with J gene TRBJ2-4; D uncertain. CDR3 length: 16 residues. The V end lost 0 bases, the J end lost 0 bases, and 9 bases lay between the germline ends. Germline lookup yields CDR1 LNHNV and CDR2 YYDKDF (reference sequence). The CDR3 nucleotides read TGTGCCACCAGCAGAGAGCCTCTCCTAGCCAAAAACATTCAGTACTTC. It encodes CATSREPLLAKNIQYF.

The chain employs TRBV12-3 or TRBV12-4 and TRBJ2-1; the match to TRBD2 covers 11 bases. The end of the DNA is better explained by TRBJ2-7, so the J call may be wrong. This CDR3 comprises 18 residues. The CDR3 nucleotides are TGTGCCAGCAGACCGGGACTAGCGGCGAGTAGCTCCTACAATGAGCAGTACTTC. Translation gives CASRPGLAASSSYNEQYF.

This clonotype came up a few times. This chain uses TRBV3-1 with TRBJ2-2; 12 bases map to TRBD2. This CDR3 has 15 residues. Germline CDR1 is LGHDT and CDR2 is YNNKEL (reference sequence). V lost 4 bases and J lost 6; bases outside the gene matches: 3. CDR3 region: CASSPWTSGAGELFF. The CDR3, as DNA: TGTGCCAGCAGCCCCTGGACTAGCGGGGCCGGGGAGCTGTTTTTT.

This clonotype appeared a few times. This chain uses TRBV27 with TRBJ1-6; D is unclear. V was pared by 6 bases and J by 9 bases, with 9 bases between. This CDR3 comprises 12 residues. CDR1 MNHEY and CDR2 SMNVEV come from the germline V gene (reference sequence). The CDR3 region is CASREPGSPLHF. In nucleotides, the CDR3 is TGTGCCAGCAGAGAACCCGGTTCACCCCTCCACTTT.

This sequence joins TRBV27 and TRBJ2-6; tentative D call: TRBD2 (5 bases). Trimming cost V 3 bases and J 2 bases, with 14 bases left between them. Germline V lookup: CDR1 MNHEY, CDR2 SMNVEV (reference sequence). This CDR3 comprises 17 residues. CDR3: CASSFLREWTGANVLTF. DNA for the CDR3: TGTGCCAGCAGTTTCCTGAGGGAGTGGACTGGGGCCAACGTCCTGACTTTC.

The chain couples TRBV20-1 to TRBJ2-1, with 8 nucleotides matching TRBD1. V was clipped by 6 bases and J by 7 bases; unmatched bases: 14. The CDR3 spans 15 residues. Germline V gives CDR1 DFQATT, CDR2 SNEGSKA (reference sequence). The CDR3 loop reads CSANPARQGSNEQFF. CDR3 nucleotides: TGCAGTGCCAACCCCGCGAGACAGGGGTCGAATGAGCAGTTCTTC.

The chain joins TRBV2 to TRBJ2-7; no firm D call. This CDR3 has 8 residues. Germline V gene data show CDR1 as SNHLY and CDR2 as FYNNEI. With 8 bases removed from V and 10 bases from J, the gap between germline ends came to 6 bases. The CDR3 region is CASSRQYF. CDR3 nucleotides: TGTGCCAGCTCCCGACAGTACTTC.

This clonotype has more than one count but fewer than ten. The V gene is TRBV6-6, the J gene TRBJ2-1; D tentatively fits TRBD1 or TRBD2 (5 bases each). The CDR3 runs 13 residues. The germline V and J ends were trimmed by 2 bases and 5 bases, with 7 bases remaining between them. Germline V lookup: CDR1 MNHNY, CDR2 SVGAGI (reference sequence). CDR3 region: CASSYPGHNEQFF. The CDR3 DNA follows: TGTGCCAGCAGTTACCCGGGACACAATGAGCAGTTCTTC.

The CDR3 loop reads CSASGGQGASYEQYF. CDR3 DNA sequence: TGCAGTGCTAGTGGGGGACAGGGGGCTTCCTACGAGCAGTACTTC. The V and J genes are TRBV20-1 and TRBJ2-7; 12 bases match TRBD1. The CDR3 totals 15 residues. V trimming: 3 bases; J trimming: 1 base; junction bases outside the gene matches: 4. Germline loops: CDR1 DFQATT, CDR2 SNEGSKA (reference sequence).

The CDR3 loop is CASSRLPGDSYNEQFF. In DNA, the CDR3 is TGTGCCAGCAGCCGTTTGCCCGGGGACTCCTACAATGAGCAGTTCTTC. The chain uses TRBV7-9 and TRBJ2-1; perhaps TRBD2 as D (5 bases). Germline V gene data show CDR1 as SEHNR and CDR2 as FQNEAQ (reference sequence). This CDR3 has 16 residues. V was cut by 5 bases and J by 0 bases, with 14 bases left in between.

The chain carries TRBV20-1 and TRBJ2-2, with D tentatively TRBD1 (6 bases). Germline V gene sequence: CDR1 DFQATT, CDR2 SNEGSKA (reference sequence). This CDR3 has 14 residues. V was pared by 3 bases and J by 6 bases, with 14 bases between. CDR3 DNA: TGCAGTGCTAGGGACAGTTTACGACCCGGGGAGCTGTTTTTT. Amino acid sequence: CSARDSLRPGELFF.

The chain combines TRBV20-1 with TRBJ2-4; tentatively, D is TRBD2 (5 bases). CDR1 and CDR2 from the germline V gene are DFQATT and SNEGSKA (reference sequence). V gave up 0 bases and J gave up 8 bases, with 8 bases separating them. CDR3 length: 12 residues. The CDR3 DNA sequence: TGCAGTGCTAGAGATCGGAGGTACATTCAGTACTTC. Translated: CSARDRRYIQYF.

The rearrangement uses TRBV3-1 and TRBJ2-1, with 9 bases aligning to TRBD1. The trim removed 3 bases at V and 4 bases at J, leaving 4 bases unmatched. Germline V gene data show CDR1 as LGHDT and CDR2 as YNNKEL (reference sequence). The CDR3 runs 15 residues. The CDR3 DNA is TGTGCCAGCAGCCACCGGGACAGGGCTTACAATGAGCAGTTCTTC. Protein product: CASSHRDRAYNEQFF.

This clonotype showed up just a few times. The V and J genes are TRBV29-1 and TRBJ2-7, with D hard to call. Trimming shortened V by 2 bases and J by 2 bases, and 4 bases separated the two germline ends. This CDR3 contains 11 residues. CDR1 is SQVTM and CDR2 is ANQGSEA in the germline V gene. The CDR3 protein is CSVEYAYEQYF. The CDR3 region has the DNA TGCAGCGTTGAATATGCCTACGAGCAGTACTTC.

This clonotype was found a few times. The chain has TRBV7-2 and TRBJ2-5; D is uncertain. Judging by the DNA end, TRBJ2-7 fits better; the J call may be wrong. This CDR3 spans 14 amino acids. Germline V gene lookup returns CDR1 SGHTA and CDR2 FQGNSA. The DNA of the CDR3 is TGTGCCAGTACCCACTCCACCGAGTTCAACGAGCAGTACTTC. Protein product: CASTHSTEFNEQYF.

V gene TRBV29-1 combines with J gene TRBJ2-1, with D possibly being TRBD1 (5 bases). The end of the DNA aligns better with TRBJ2-7, so the J call may be wrong. From germline, CDR1 is SQVTM and CDR2 ANQGSEA. The CDR3 spans 14 residues. Written as DNA, the CDR3 is TGCAGCGTTGATGGTCAGGGAACCTACAATGAGCAGTACTTC. This encodes CSVDGQGTYNEQYF.

The chain uses TRBV27 and TRBJ2-7; D gene ambiguous. The CDR3 runs to 13 residues. With 6 bases removed from V and 2 bases from J, the gap between germline ends came to 11 bases. Germline V lookup: CDR1 MNHEY, CDR2 SMNVEV (reference sequence). This CDR3 reads CASSYKDPYEQYF. The CDR3 DNA follows: TGTGCCAGCAGCTACAAGGACCCCTACGAGCAGTACTTC.

The genes are TRBV29-1 and TRBJ2-3; TRBD1 matches at 7 bases. This CDR3 region has 13 residues. Germline V gives CDR1 SQVTM, CDR2 ANQGSEA. Trimming removed 3 bases from V and 8 bases from J; junction bases left unmatched: 8. In DNA form, the CDR3 reads TGCAGCGTTGACGGGACAGCGCCACGTACGCAGTATTTT. It specifies CSVDGTAPRTQYF.

The CDR3 bases are TGCAGCGTTGACGGGGGATGGGGGAACACTGAAGCTTTCTTT. Translation: CSVDGGWGNTEAFF. The chain couples TRBV29-1 to TRBJ1-1; D is perhaps TRBD1 (5 bases). The CDR3 has 14 residues. Germline assignment: CDR1 SQVTM and CDR2 ANQGSEA. The V end lost 3 bases, the J end lost 1 base, and 12 bases lay between the germline ends.

J is TRBJ2-7 and V is TRBV29-1, with D perhaps TRBD2 (5 bases). The V gene's germline CDR1 is SQVTM and CDR2 ANQGSEA. With 5 bases removed from V and 7 bases from J, the gap between germline ends came to 18 bases. This CDR3 is built from 13 residues. The chain's CDR3 is CSVSAGSVGEQYF. CDR3 sequence (DNA): TGCAGCGTTTCGGCGGGCTCGGTGGGTGAGCAGTACTTC.

The V gene is TRBV10-3, the J gene TRBJ2-1; 7 bases are a match to TRBD2. This CDR3 has 15 residues. Germline CDR1 and CDR2: ENHRY and SYGVKD. With 6 bases clipped from V and 2 bases from J, the junction kept 7 bases outside the gene matches. In nucleotides, the CDR3 is TGTGCCATCAGGATGAGCGGGAACCCCTACAATGAGCAGTTCTTC. Amino acid sequence: CAIRMSGNPYNEQFF.